Following are 8 T cell receptor beta chains from one sample sequenced in a study of beta chain features in type 1 diabetes. The study's findings and limits: Among all four CD4+ subsets, Type 1 diabetes patients had TCRB CDR3s that were moderately but significantly shorter.

Antigen specificity for these receptors is unknown. Every isolated RNA sample was fully reverse transcribed, so sequencing captured expressed TCRB transcripts. Sequencing used immunoSEQ multiplex PCR; TCRdb keeps in-frame clones, though not all of them. This table holds 50,000 to 70,000 clones, around 56% found once. Sequenced material: Tregs from blood. Receptors were obtained from a middle-aged woman with type 1 diabetes.

The gene calls are TRBV2 and TRBJ2-7, with D tentatively TRBD1 (7 bases). Trimming pared 8 bases from V and 3 bases from J, leaving 20 bases between. Germline V CDR1 and CDR2: SNHLY, FYNNEI. CDR3 size: 15 residues. CDR3: CASEPQGGVVYEQYF. The CDR3 bases are TGTGCCAGCGAGCCTCAGGGGGGAGTAGTCTACGAGCAGTACTTC. The full variable domain, in which reference TRBV2 and TRBJ2-7 provide the parts outside the CDR3, is EPEVTQTPSHQVTQMGQEVILRCVPISNHLYFYWYRQILGQKVEFLVSFYNNEISEKSEIFDDQFSVERPDGSNFTLKIRSTKLEDSAMYFCASEPQGGVVYEQYFGPGTRLTVT.

The chain couples TRBV19 to TRBJ2-1; TRBD1 agrees at 8 bases. J was trimmed by 7 bases and V by 5 bases; bases with no gene match: 7. This CDR3 has 14 residues. Germline-derived CDR1 and CDR2 are LNHDA and SQIVND (reference sequence). This CDR3 reads CASSSGQGENEQFF. Written as DNA, the CDR3 is TGTGCCAGTAGTTCCGGACAGGGTGAGAATGAGCAGTTCTTC. Using reference TRBV19 and TRBJ2-1 for the parts outside the CDR3, the full variable domain is DGGITQSPKYLFRKEGQNVTLSCEQNLNHDAMYWYRQDPGQGLRLIYYSQIVNDFQKGDIAEGYSVSREKKESFPLTVTSAQKNPTAFYLCASSSGQGENEQFFGPGTRLTVL.

J is TRBJ2-2 and V is TRBV11-2; TRBD2 matches at 8 bases. The V segment lost 5 bases and the J segment 4 bases; nucleotides outside the gene matches: 9. This CDR3 region has 16 residues. Germline V gene data show CDR1 as SGHAT and CDR2 as FQNNGV. The CDR3 nucleotides are TGTGCCAGCAGCAGGACTAGCTTAGTAGGCACCGGGGAGCTGTTTTTT. This gives the protein CASSRTSLVGTGELFF.

The rearrangement links TRBV28 to TRBJ1-1, with a possible D match to TRBD1 (5 bases). In germline, CDR1 is MDHEN, CDR2 SYDVKM. The CDR3 contains 12 residues. Trimming removed 5 bases at V and 5 bases at J, with 9 bases between. The CDR3 protein is CASSSRGTEAFF. Here the CDR3 DNA reads TGTGCCAGCAGTAGTCGGGGGACTGAAGCTTTCTTT.

This clone was seen once. CDR3 loop: CASNTDRGRTEAFF. The CDR3 region has the DNA TGTGCCAGCAATACTGACAGGGGACGGACTGAAGCTTTCTTT. V and J are TRBV27 and TRBJ1-1, with 8 bases identical to TRBD1. This CDR3 is built from 14 residues. Germline V gene sequence: CDR1 MNHEY, CDR2 SMNVEV (reference sequence). J gave up 5 bases and V 7 bases, and 9 bases lay outside the gene matches.

This clone was seen more than once but under ten times. The rearrangement uses TRBV2 and TRBJ1-2, with 7 bases aligning to TRBD1. V lost 6 bases and J lost 0; bases outside the gene matches: 4. This CDR3 is built from 14 residues. The V gene's germline CDR1 is SNHLY and CDR2 FYNNEI. The CDR3: CASSRQGANYGYTF. Here the CDR3 DNA reads TGTGCCAGCAGCAGACAGGGAGCTAACTATGGCTACACCTTC.

The gene calls are TRBV19 and TRBJ2-3; 9 bases agree with TRBD2. Germline CDR1 and CDR2: LNHDA and SQIVND (reference sequence). The trim removed 5 bases at V and 4 bases at J, leaving 7 bases unmatched. This CDR3 is built from 15 residues. The CDR3 loop reads CASSLVAGDADTQYF. CDR3 in DNA: TGTGCCAGTAGTTTGGTAGCGGGAGACGCAGATACGCAGTATTTT. Looking up the rest from reference TRBV19 and TRBJ2-3 gives the full variable domain: DGGITQSPKYLFRKEGQNVTLSCEQNLNHDAMYWYRQDPGQGLRLIYYSQIVNDFQKGDIAEGYSVSREKKESFPLTVTSAQKNPTAFYLCASSLVAGDADTQYFGPGTRLTVL.

About this clone itself: Other DNA sequences in this specimen translate into the identical CDR3. CDR3 DNA sequence: TGTGCCAGCAGCCCTCAGGGGGACACTGAAGCTTTCTTT. It is translated as CASSPQGDTEAFF. The V and J genes are TRBV7-2 and TRBJ1-1; 7 nucleotides match TRBD1. This CDR3 is built from 13 residues. The V and J ends lost 5 bases and 3 bases, in that order; junction bases with no gene match: 3. Germline CDR1 is SGHTA and CDR2 is FQGNSA.